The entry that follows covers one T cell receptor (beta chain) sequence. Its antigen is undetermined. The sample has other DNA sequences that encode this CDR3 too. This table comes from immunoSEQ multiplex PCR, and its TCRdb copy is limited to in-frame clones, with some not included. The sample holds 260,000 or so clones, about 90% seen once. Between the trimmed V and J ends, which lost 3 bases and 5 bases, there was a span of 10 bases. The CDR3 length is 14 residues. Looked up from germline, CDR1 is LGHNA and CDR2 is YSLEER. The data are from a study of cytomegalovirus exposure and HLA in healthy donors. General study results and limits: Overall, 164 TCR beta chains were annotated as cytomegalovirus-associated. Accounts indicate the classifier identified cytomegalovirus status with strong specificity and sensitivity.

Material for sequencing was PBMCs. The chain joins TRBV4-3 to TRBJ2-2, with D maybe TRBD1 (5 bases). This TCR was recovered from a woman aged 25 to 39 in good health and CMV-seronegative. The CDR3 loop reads CASSQGRVTGELFF. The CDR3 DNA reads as TGCGCCAGCAGCCAGGGCAGGGTAACCGGGGAGCTGTTTTTT.